These 19 T cell receptor beta chains were sequenced from one sample in a study of glioma-infiltrating T cells. The iRepertoire nested amplicon-rescue multiplex PCR amplified TCR alpha and beta CDR3s from RNA. TCRdb reprocessed the multiplex PCR reads via MiXCR and lists one record per CDR3 protein. Of around 190,000 distinct CDR3 sequences in the sample, 25% to 35% are singletons; the top ten hold 20% to 25%. Sequenced input: glioma tissue, nonneoplastic brain tissue, or PBMCs (not recorded which). These receptors originate from a human donor with low-grade glioma or glioblastoma, undergoing nonglioma brain surgery, or in good health (not recorded which).

Comments on this clonotype: A much larger clone differs from this one at a single base, so this may be a read error. This chain joins TRBV29-1 and TRBJ2-1, with unresolved D. The CDR3 length is 14 residues. CDR1 is SQVTM, CDR2 ANQGSEA, per germline. The CDR3 reads CGVPLLGSYNEQFF. The CDR3 DNA reads TGCGGCGTTCCCTTACTGGGCTCCTACAATGAGCAGTTCTTC.

There are a few counts of this clonotype. V and J are TRBV7-8 and TRBJ2-7; the match to TRBD1 covers 7 bases. V lost 2 bases, J lost 3 bases, and 7 bases stayed unmatched. CDR3 length: 15 residues. Germline V CDR1 and CDR2: SGHVS, FQNEAQ. The CDR3 nucleotides read TGTGCCAGCAGCTTATCCCCGGGACAGAACTACGAGCAGTACTTC. Encoded protein: CASSLSPGQNYEQYF.

Note on this clonotype: With a much larger clone just one base away, this may be a read error. The V gene is TRBV6-6, the J gene TRBJ2-2, with 8 bases identical to TRBD1. The CDR3 loop spans 20 amino acids. J lost 3 bases, V lost 6 bases, and 21 bases had no gene match. Germline V CDR1 and CDR2: MNHNY, SVGAGI (reference sequence). Written as DNA, the CDR3 is TGTGCCAGCAGGGGCCGTGGGCCAAAGGAGACAGGGGACGACACCGGGGAGCTGTTTTTT. This codes for CASRGRGPKETGDDTGELFF.

This clonotype was detected ten times or more. The chain has TRBV28 and TRBJ2-5; 9 nucleotides align to TRBD2. V was pared by 5 bases and J by 5 bases, with 6 bases of the junction left unmatched. Germline CDR1 MDHEN, CDR2 SYDVKM. This CDR3 is built from 14 residues. The CDR3 spells CASSPLAGIETQYF. In DNA, the CDR3 is TGTGCCAGCAGTCCCCTAGCGGGAATCGAGACCCAGTACTTC.

The sample holds many counts of this clonotype. The chain carries TRBV20-1 and TRBJ2-7; TRBD2 aligns across 13 bases. CDR3 size: 14 residues. V trimming: 7 bases; J trimming: 6 bases; junction bases outside the gene matches: 9. Per the germline V gene, CDR1 is DFQATT and CDR2 is SNEGSKA (reference sequence). The CDR3 nucleotides read TGCAGTGTCCCCGGACTAGCGGGAGTTGGCGAGCAGTACTTC. Translating it yields CSVPGLAGVGEQYF.

This clonotype was counted at least ten times. The V gene is TRBV29-1, the J gene TRBJ2-1; 11 positions agree with TRBD2. Germline V gene sequence: CDR1 SQVTM, CDR2 ANQGSEA. After removal of 1 base from V and 4 bases from J, the junction contained 3 bases not matched to a gene. CDR3 size: 15 residues. CDR3 DNA sequence: TGCAGCGTTGAAGGCCTAGCGGGAGGTTACAATGAGCAGTTCTTC. The encoded protein is CSVEGLAGGYNEQFF.

Only one count was recorded for this clonotype. A read error is possible here, since a much larger clone lies one base away. The chain is built from TRBV7-9 and TRBJ2-6, with D perhaps TRBD2 (5 bases). The V end was cut by 2 bases, the J end by 0 bases, with 8 bases between. From germline, CDR1 is SEHNR and CDR2 FQNEAQ (reference sequence). The CDR3 consists of 16 residues. This CDR3 is CASSLSGFSGANVLTF. The CDR3 nucleotides read TGTGCCAGCAGCTTATCGGGGTTCTCTGGGGCCAACGTCCTGACTTTC.

The chain carries TRBV27 and TRBJ2-7; D possibly corresponds to TRBD1 (6 bases). Per germline, CDR1 MNHEY and CDR2 SMNVEV (reference sequence). This CDR3 has 15 amino acids. Trimming took off 5 bases at V and 4 bases at J, with 18 bases between the two ends. CDR3 amino acids: CASSPQPQGIYEQYF. The CDR3 DNA reads as TGTGCCAGCAGTCCTCAACCACAGGGAATATACGAGCAGTACTTC.

The sample holds many counts of this clonotype. V usage is TRBV6-1 and J usage is TRBJ2-7; no definite D call. The V end was cut by 3 bases, the J end by 5 bases, with 14 bases between. Germline V lookup: CDR1 MNHNS, CDR2 SASEGT. The CDR3 totals 14 residues. CDR3 coding DNA: TGTGCCAGCAGTGATGGGAAAGCGATGAACGAGCAGTACTTC. It yields the protein CASSDGKAMNEQYF.

Of note for this clonotype: It may be a read error: a sequence one base away is much more abundant. The V gene is TRBV6-2 or TRBV6-3, the J gene TRBJ2-7, with TRBD1 matching 8 bases. Per the germline V gene, CDR1 is MNHEY and CDR2 is SVGEGT. This CDR3 is built from 14 residues. Losses at the gene ends were 10 bases for V and 1 base for J; bases not matched to a gene: 9. CDR3 region: CANRGTVESYEQYF. CDR3 coding DNA: TGTGCCAACAGGGGGACAGTCGAGTCCTACGAGCAGTACTTC.

Turning to this clonotype: A read error may explain this, as a much larger clone is one base away. The chain couples TRBV4-2 to TRBJ1-6; 10 bases match TRBD1. Germline V lookup: CDR1 LGHNA, CDR2 YNFKEQ. The CDR3 covers 16 residues. The CDR3 sequence: CASSQDGQGDNSPIHF. CDR3 DNA sequence: TGTGCCAGCAGCCAAGATGGACAGGGGGATAATTCACCCATCCACTTT.

As to this clonotype: Germline is not matched at one junction end, which may reflect a read error. V is TRBV12-3 or TRBV12-4 and J is TRBJ2-5, with D perhaps matching TRBD2 (6 bases). The length of the CDR3 is 14 residues. The CDR3 reads CANSLLAVKETQYF. For the CDR3, the DNA is TGTGCCAACAGTCTGTTAGCGGTGAAAGAGACCCAGTACTTC.

This rearrangement joins TRBV19 to TRBJ2-3, with TRBD1 as a possible D gene (7 bases). Per the germline V gene, CDR1 is LNHDA and CDR2 is SQIVND (reference sequence). V shed 4 bases and J shed 2 bases, with 13 bases lying between them. This CDR3 comprises 15 residues. CDR3 loop: CASSTSGGHTDTQYF. CDR3 DNA sequence: TGTGCCAGTAGTACCTCAGGGGGGCACACAGATACGCAGTATTTT.

The V and J genes are TRBV19 and TRBJ2-7; TRBD1 matches at 9 bases. The CDR3 is 16 amino acids. Germline V gene lookup returns CDR1 LNHDA and CDR2 SQIVND (reference sequence). V gave up 3 bases and J gave up 2 bases; unmatched junction bases: 8. DNA for the CDR3: TGTGCCAGTAGTATTGGGAGGACAGGGGTACCCTACGAGCAGTACTTC. This gives the protein CASSIGRTGVPYEQYF.

On this clonotype itself: Since a much larger clone is just one base distant, this may be a read error. V usage is TRBV7-9 and J usage is TRBJ2-7; perhaps TRBD1 as D (5 bases). This CDR3 has 15 amino acids. The germline gives CDR1 SEHNR, CDR2 FQNEAQ (reference sequence). CDR3 amino acids: CARSLGDSHVTEQYF. CDR3 in DNA: TGTGCCAGGAGCTTAGGAGACAGCCATGTGACGGAGCAGTACTTC.

This clonotype was recorded many times. The gene calls are TRBV27 and TRBJ2-7; 13 bases map to TRBD2. Losses at the gene ends were 7 bases for V and 9 bases for J; bases not matched to a gene: 3. CDR1 and CDR2 from the germline V gene are MNHEY and SMNVEV (reference sequence). The CDR3 has 12 amino acids. Written as DNA, the CDR3 is TGTGCCAGCACCGGACTAGCGGGAGTGCAGTACTTC. Translating it yields CASTGLAGVQYF.

This clonotype was observed a few times. The chain uses TRBV7-9 and TRBJ2-3; D may be TRBD1 (6 bases). Trimming took 1 base from V and 4 from J, leaving 15 bases between them. Germline CDR1 SEHNR, CDR2 FQNEAQ (reference sequence). The CDR3 is made up of 16 amino acids. CDR3 sequence reads: CASSLGSGAGPDTQYF. The CDR3 DNA is TGTGCCAGCAGCTTAGGTTCAGGGGCGGGCCCAGATACGCAGTATTTT.

Many counts were recorded for this clonotype. This rearrangement joins TRBV20-1 to TRBJ1-2; D perhaps matches TRBD1 (5 bases). The CDR3 consists of 16 residues. Deletions cut 5 bases from V and 3 bases from J, with 22 bases between. The germline V gene has CDR1 DFQATT and CDR2 SNEGSKA (reference sequence). CDR3 protein: CSARPGHRGGDYGYTF. The CDR3 DNA is TGCAGTGCTCGCCCAGGGCACCGGGGAGGGGACTATGGCTACACCTTC.

This clonotype was seen many times. This rearrangement joins TRBV6-1 to TRBJ2-5; the D is unclear. This CDR3 contains 13 residues. V shed 8 bases and J shed 2 bases, with 12 bases lying between them. In germline, CDR1 is MNHNS, CDR2 SASEGT. CDR3 coding DNA: TGTGCCAGCCGTCCTTTGGGACAAGAGACCCAGTACTTC. Translation: CASRPLGQETQYF.